Here is one TCR beta chain with its context. Antigen unknown. This entry is derived from a study of blood T cells in healthy people across ages. Alongside a J-beta primer mix, a sample-barcoded 5' primer served in a second PCR lasting roughly 7 to 11 cycles. Each cDNA molecule received a tag from a template-switch adaptor that had 12 random nucleotides. In TCRdb, the 5' RACE reads were re-called with MiXCR into one record per CDR3 protein. The sample lists 1.8 million or so distinct CDR3 sequences, about two fifths occurring once. The study's findings and limits: Unsorted PBMCs blocked a conclusive comparison of naive and antigen-experienced cells. Age advanced and TCR beta diversity per million T cells fell, roughly linearly.

The receptor was isolated from a human donor in good health. Sequencing was performed on blood.

CDR3 loop: CASSRTVFGETQYF. The CDR3, as DNA: TGTGCCAGCAGCCGGACAGTGTTTGGAGAGACCCAGTACTTC. The J gene is TRBJ2-5, the V gene TRBV9; D might be TRBD1 (6 bases). The CDR3 sequence is 14 residues long. Germline assignment: CDR1 SGDLS and CDR2 YYNGEE. V shed 4 bases and J shed 4 bases, with 14 bases lying between them.